Listed here is a single TCR beta chain. These data are taken from a study of blood T cell repertoires in COVID-19. Study as a whole: Italy, Spain and the United States were the sources of the convalescent and acute COVID-19 samples. The analysed material was cDNA or gDNA that came from T cells, B-cell-depleted T cells, or PBMCs.

Per the original methods: Nucleated cell counts were estimated from reference gene primer amplification. The method was immunoSEQ multiplex PCR; TCRdb's version includes in-frame clones alone and lacks a portion of them. V, J and clone size reflect that table, while D and trimming were determined from the DNA. The sample contains 300,000 to 350,000 clones, roughly 90% of which appear only once. From germline, CDR1 is MNHEY and CDR2 SMNVEV (reference sequence). With V trimmed by 4 bases and J by 3 bases, 13 bases remained unmatched. The CDR3 is made up of 17 amino acids. V usage is TRBV27 and J usage is TRBJ1-1, with 8 bases that match TRBD1. The receptor comes from a man aged 18 to 29 with active or convalescent COVID-19. The sample consisted of peripheral blood. The CDR3 DNA follows: TGTGCCAGCAGTTCGGGACAGGAATTAAACAAATACACTGAAGCTTTCTTT. This codes for CASSSGQELNKYTEAFF.